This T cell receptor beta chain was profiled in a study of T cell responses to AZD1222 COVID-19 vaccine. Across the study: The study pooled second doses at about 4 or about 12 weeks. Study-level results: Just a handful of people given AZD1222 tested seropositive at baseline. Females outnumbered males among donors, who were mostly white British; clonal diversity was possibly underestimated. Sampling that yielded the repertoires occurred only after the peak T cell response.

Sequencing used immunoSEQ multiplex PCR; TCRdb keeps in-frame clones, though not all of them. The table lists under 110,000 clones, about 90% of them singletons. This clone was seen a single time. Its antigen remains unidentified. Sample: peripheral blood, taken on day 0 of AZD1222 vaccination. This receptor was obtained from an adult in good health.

The CDR3 loop is CASSRGPWGETQYF. As DNA, the CDR3 is TGTGCCAGCAGTCGGGGCCCCTGGGGAGAGACCCAGTACTTC. V and J are TRBV6-5 and TRBJ2-5; tentatively, D is TRBD1 or TRBD2 (5 bases each). Germline CDR1 reads MNHEY; CDR2 reads SVGAGI. The V and J ends lost 5 bases and 4 bases respectively, with 14 bases between them. CDR3 length: 14 amino acids.